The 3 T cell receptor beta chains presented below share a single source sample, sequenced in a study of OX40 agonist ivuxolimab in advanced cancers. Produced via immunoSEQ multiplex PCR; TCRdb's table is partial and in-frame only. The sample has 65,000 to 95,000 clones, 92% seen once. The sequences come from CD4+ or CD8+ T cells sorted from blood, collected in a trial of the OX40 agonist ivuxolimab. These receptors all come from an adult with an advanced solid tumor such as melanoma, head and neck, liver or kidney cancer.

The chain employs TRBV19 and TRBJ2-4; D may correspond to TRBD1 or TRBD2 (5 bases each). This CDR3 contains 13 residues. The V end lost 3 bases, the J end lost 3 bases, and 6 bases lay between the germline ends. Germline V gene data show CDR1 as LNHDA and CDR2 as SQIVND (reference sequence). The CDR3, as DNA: TGTGCCAGTAGTATGGGGGTCAAAAACATTCAGTACTTC. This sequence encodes CASSMGVKNIQYF.

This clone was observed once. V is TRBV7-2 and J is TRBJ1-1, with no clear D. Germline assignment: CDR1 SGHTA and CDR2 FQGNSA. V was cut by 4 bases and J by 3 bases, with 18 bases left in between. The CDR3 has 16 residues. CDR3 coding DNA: TGTGCCAGCAGCTCCCCGAATGGGAGGTGGGACACTGAAGCTTTCTTT. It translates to CASSSPNGRWDTEAFF. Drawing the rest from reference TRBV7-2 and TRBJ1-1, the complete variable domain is GAGVSQSPSNKVTEKGKDVELRCDPISGHTALYWYRQSLGQGLEFLIYFQGNSAPDKSGLPSDRFSAERTGGSVSTLTIQRTQQEDSAVYLCASSSPNGRWDTEAFFGQGTRLTVV.

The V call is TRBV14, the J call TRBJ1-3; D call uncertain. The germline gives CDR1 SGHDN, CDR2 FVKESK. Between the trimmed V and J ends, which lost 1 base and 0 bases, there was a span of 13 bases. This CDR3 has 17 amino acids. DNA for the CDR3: TGTGCCAGCAGCCAAGTTAGTAGGCAGCACTCTGGAAACACCATATATTTT. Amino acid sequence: CASSQVSRQHSGNTIYF.